Listed below are T cell receptor beta chains from one sample, sequenced in a study of shared clonotypes between healthy human individuals. This table comes from immunoSEQ multiplex PCR, and its TCRdb copy is limited to in-frame clones, with some not included. This table holds around 2,000,000 clones, roughly 94% found once. The source material was naive CD4+ T cells sorted from blood. These receptors all come from a man between 18 and 35 years old in good health. The CDR3 runs from the conserved cysteine through the conserved F or W. Clone sizes are given selectively: once, few, many, or a class where the clone is expanded.

CDR3: CASSSRGGGPREELFF; size: .; V: TRBV28; J: TRBJ2-2
CDR3: CASKVGLGYEQYF; size: .; V: TRBV6-1; J: TRBJ2-7
CDR3: CASSPLGTVSYEQYF; size: .; V: TRBV6-5; J: TRBJ2-7
CDR3: CASSELSSGIGQPQHF; size: .; V: TRBV6-1; J: TRBJ1-5
CDR3: CASSLGGRNQPQHF; size: few; V: TRBV28; J: TRBJ1-5
CDR3: CASSHVLKAQETQYF; size: .; V: TRBV4-3; J: TRBJ2-5
CDR3: CASSSPGQGRNQPQHF; size: .; V: TRBV28; J: TRBJ1-5
CDR3: CASRRASGSGPQHF; size: .; V: TRBV6-5; J: TRBJ1-5
CDR3: CASSSSRGLAGGLLAGEQYF; size: once; V: TRBV13; J: TRBJ2-7
CDR3: CASSRRMDYGYTF; size: once; V: TRBV19; J: TRBJ1-2
CDR3: CASSLYGNTEAFF; size: .; V: TRBV9; J: TRBJ1-1
CDR3: CASSAGRSYEQYF; size: .; V: TRBV18; J: TRBJ2-7
CDR3: CASSIGVYSNTGELFF; size: .; V: TRBV19; J: TRBJ2-2
CDR3: CASSEFRGDHTEAFF; size: .; V: TRBV25-1; J: TRBJ1-1
CDR3: CASSHFQRVALTEAFF; size: .; V: TRBV4-2; J: TRBJ1-1
CDR3: CASSETTGAENIQYF; size: .; V: TRBV6-1; J: TRBJ2-4
CDR3: CASSYRDRPNYGYTF; size: .; V: TRBV5-6; J: TRBJ1-2
CDR3: CASSLGLADLSYEQYF; size: .; V: TRBV11-2; J: TRBJ2-7
CDR3: CASSYTGGTRNEQYF; size: .; V: TRBV6-5; J: TRBJ2-7
CDR3: CASSLAGQDYGYTF; size: once; V: TRBV5-4; J: TRBJ1-2
CDR3: CASSLDTGYSNQPQHF; size: once; V: TRBV5-5; J: TRBJ1-5
CDR3: CASSTDRGRMNTEAFF; size: once; V: TRBV5-6; J: TRBJ1-1
CDR3: CASSRGQYSNQPQHF; size: once; V: TRBV28; J: TRBJ1-5
CDR3: CASSLWGVGYTGELFF; size: few; V: TRBV5-4; J: TRBJ2-2
CDR3: CASSPNPVNTEAFF; size: .; V: TRBV18; J: TRBJ1-1
CDR3: CASRDRGSTYEQYF; size: .; V: TRBV5-1; J: TRBJ2-7
CDR3: CASSRGAGKGEKLFF; size: .; V: TRBV4-1; J: TRBJ1-4
CDR3: CASSLDGPGELFF; size: .; V: TRBV7-2; J: TRBJ2-2
CDR3: CASSFLSGGVYEQYF; size: .; V: TRBV5-1; J: TRBJ2-7
CDR3: CASNDGPVTIQPQHF; size: .; V: TRBV19; J: TRBJ1-5
CDR3: CASTPQDTQYF; size: .; V: TRBV27; J: TRBJ2-3
CDR3: CASRDRRYNEQFF; size: once; V: TRBV28; J: TRBJ2-1
CDR3: CASSGGRGLTGELFF; size: .; V: TRBV9; J: TRBJ2-2
CDR3: CASSPRGLQETQYF; size: .; V: TRBV27; J: TRBJ2-5
CDR3: CASSLALGQPLGEQYF; size: .; V: TRBV5-1; J: TRBJ2-7
CDR3: CASSQQSFTLGRQPQHF; size: .; V: TRBV4-1; J: TRBJ1-5
CDR3: CSVFSGRHQYF; size: once; V: TRBV29-1; J: TRBJ2-5
CDR3: CAWSVGIPDTQYF; size: .; V: TRBV30; J: TRBJ2-3
CDR3: CASGQLEQYF; size: .; V: TRBV6-5; J: TRBJ2-7
CDR3: CASSSQGKSYNEQFF; size: .; V: TRBV11-3; J: TRBJ2-1
CDR3: CASSTHPGQGYEQYF; size: .; V: TRBV7-2; J: TRBJ2-7
CDR3: CASRSQLSGELFF; size: .; V: TRBV5-1; J: TRBJ2-2
CDR3: CASGSPRGYTF; size: .; V: TRBV12-5; J: TRBJ1-2
CDR3: CASSLPGTNEQYF; size: .; V: TRBV6-5; J: TRBJ2-7
CDR3: CASSQGSVGAYYNEQFF; size: .; V: TRBV4-1; J: TRBJ2-1
CDR3: CASSPDRGSYEQYF; size: once; V: TRBV2; J: TRBJ2-7
CDR3: CASSGNWGSGNTIYF; size: .; V: TRBV9; J: TRBJ1-3
CDR3: CASSPTRQGRKTEAFF; size: .; V: TRBV5-6; J: TRBJ1-1
CDR3: CASRSEGPDTQYF; size: .; V: TRBV2; J: TRBJ2-3
CDR3: CASSQGVQETQYF; size: .; V: TRBV4-3; J: TRBJ2-5
CDR3: CASSYSGGYNEQFF; size: .; V: TRBV6-5; J: TRBJ2-1
CDR3: CASSWGTTDTQYF; size: .; V: TRBV5-1; J: TRBJ2-3
CDR3: CASRVPPGTNGAFF; size: .; V: TRBV2; J: TRBJ1-1
CDR3: CAWTPGIAGGEQYF; size: .; V: TRBV30; J: TRBJ2-7